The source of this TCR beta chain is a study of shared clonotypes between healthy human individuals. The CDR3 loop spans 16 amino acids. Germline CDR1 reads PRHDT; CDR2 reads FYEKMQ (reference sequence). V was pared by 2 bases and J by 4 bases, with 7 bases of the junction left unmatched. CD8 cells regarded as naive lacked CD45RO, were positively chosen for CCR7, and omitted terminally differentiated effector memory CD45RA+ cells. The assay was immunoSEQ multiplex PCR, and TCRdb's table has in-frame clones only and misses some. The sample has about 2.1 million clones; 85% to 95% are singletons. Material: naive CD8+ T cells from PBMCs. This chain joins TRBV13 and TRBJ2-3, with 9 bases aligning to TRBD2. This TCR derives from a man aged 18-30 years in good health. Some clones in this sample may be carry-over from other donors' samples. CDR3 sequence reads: CASSLQAGGFPDTQYF. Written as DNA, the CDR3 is TGTGCCAGCAGCTTACAAGCGGGAGGCTTTCCAGATACGCAGTATTTT.